Following are 24 T cell receptor beta chains from one sample sequenced in a study of blood T cell repertoires in COVID-19. Libraries were prepared by immunoSEQ multiplex PCR; TCRdb keeps only in-frame clonotypes and omits some of them. The sample lists around 180,000 clones, 60% to 85% occurring once. Material: peripheral blood. The source is a man aged 60 to 69 with active or convalescent COVID-19.

The chain is built from TRBV7-2 and TRBJ2-2; TRBD1 might be the D (5 bases). This CDR3 comprises 14 residues. V was trimmed by 1 base and J by 5 bases, leaving 8 bases between them. Looked up from germline, CDR1 is SGHTA and CDR2 is FQGNSA. The CDR3: CASSLEQGTGELFF. CDR3 nucleotides: TGTGCCAGCAGCTTAGAGCAGGGTACCGGGGAGCTGTTTTTT. Full variable domain (outside the CDR3, taken from reference TRBV7-2 and TRBJ2-2): GAGVSQSPSNKVTEKGKDVELRCDPISGHTALYWYRQSLGQGLEFLIYFQGNSAPDKSGLPSDRFSAERTGGSVSTLTIQRTQQEDSAVYLCASSLEQGTGELFFGEGSRLTVL.

In regard to this clone: The identical CDR3 is also encoded by other nucleotide sequences in the sample. The chain carries TRBV30 and TRBJ2-7, with 8 bases identical to TRBD2. Germline assignment: CDR1 GTSNPN and CDR2 SVGIG (reference sequence). With V trimmed by 2 bases and J by 4 bases, 1 base remained unmatched. The CDR3 consists of 12 residues. The CDR3 DNA reads as TGTGCCTGGAGTCCGGGAGGGTACGAGCAGTACTTC. Translating it yields CAWSPGGYEQYF. Using reference TRBV30 and TRBJ2-7 for the parts outside the CDR3, the full variable domain is SQTIHQWPATLVQPVGSPLSLECTVEGTSNPNLYWYRQAAGRGLQLLFYSVGIGQISSEVPQNLSASRPQDRQFILSSKKLLLSDSGFYLCAWSPGGYEQYFGPGTRLTVT.

The rearrangement joins TRBV19 to TRBJ2-6; maybe TRBD1 (5 bases). Germline V gene data show CDR1 as LNHDA and CDR2 as SQIVND (reference sequence). Trimming stripped 10 bases from V and 2 bases from J, with 15 bases between. The CDR3 runs 15 residues. In DNA form, the CDR3 reads TGTGCCACCCCCACCCACAGGCCTGGGGCCAACGTCCTGACTTTC. Translated: CATPTHRPGANVLTF.

The chain carries TRBV28 and TRBJ1-3; 8 nucleotides agree with TRBD1. The CDR3 consists of 14 residues. J lost 8 bases, V lost 5 bases, and 8 bases had no gene match. Germline V gives CDR1 MDHEN, CDR2 SYDVKM. CDR3 protein: CASSLRTGRDTIYF. CDR3 DNA: TGTGCCAGCAGTCTTAGGACAGGGAGGGACACCATATATTTT. Variable domain in full (rest from reference TRBV28 and TRBJ1-3): DVKVTQSSRYLVKRTGEKVFLECVQDMDHENMFWYRQDPGLGLRLIYFSYDVKMKEKGDIPEGYSVSREKKERFSLILESASTNQTSMYLCASSLRTGRDTIYFGEGSWLTVV.

V gene TRBV14 combines with J gene TRBJ2-1; D possibly corresponds to TRBD1 (7 bases). This CDR3 region has 13 residues. Germline V CDR1 and CDR2: SGHDN, FVKESK. Trimming took 5 bases from V and 5 from J, leaving 10 bases between them. The CDR3 nucleotides read TGTGCCAGCAGCGGAGGGGGCCACAATGAGCAGTTCTTC. Translation gives CASSGGGHNEQFF.

The V and J genes are TRBV7-2 and TRBJ2-7; 9 bases are a match to TRBD2. The CDR3 runs 15 residues. With V trimmed by 5 bases and J by 3 bases, 8 bases remained unmatched. Germline V CDR1 and CDR2: SGHTA, FQGNSA. The CDR3 sequence: CASSTSGTSYYEQYF. The CDR3 DNA reads as TGTGCCAGCAGCACCTCCGGGACTAGCTACTACGAGCAGTACTTC.

The chain has TRBV3-1 (or the pseudogene TRBV3-2) and TRBJ1-2, with D uncertain. V shed 0 bases and J shed 0 bases, with 14 bases lying between them. This CDR3 region has 17 residues. Germline CDR1 is LGHDT and CDR2 is YNNKEL (reference sequence). The chain's CDR3 is CASSQDILYTANYGYTF. As DNA, the CDR3 is TGTGCCAGCAGCCAAGATATCCTTTACACAGCTAACTATGGCTACACCTTC.

The genes are TRBV7-9 and TRBJ2-4; 9 bases are shared with TRBD2. V was clipped by 10 bases and J by 9 bases; unmatched bases: 16. The CDR3 runs to 15 residues. Looked up from germline, CDR1 is SEHNR and CDR2 is FQNEAQ (reference sequence). This CDR3 reads CATHRGAGGPGIQYF. The CDR3 DNA reads TGTGCCACCCATCGGGGGGCGGGAGGGCCTGGCATTCAGTACTTC.

The genes are TRBV7-9 and TRBJ2-2; 9 positions match TRBD2. The CDR3 contains 19 residues. CDR1 is SEHNR and CDR2 is FQNEAQ in the germline V gene (reference sequence). The junction had 15 bases not matched to a gene; V was cut back by 4 bases and J by 3 bases. The CDR3 DNA reads TGTGCCAGCAGCTCCGGGCGGGGTAGCGGGAGCGGGTACACCGGGGAGCTGTTTTTT. Protein sequence: CASSSGRGSGSGYTGELFF.

This rearrangement joins TRBV11-1 to TRBJ2-7; 10 bases align to TRBD2. V lost 3 bases and J lost 3; bases outside the gene matches: 5. The CDR3 spans 15 residues. Germline CDR1 SGHAT, CDR2 FQDESV (reference sequence). As DNA, the CDR3 is TGTGCCAGCAGCTTTGGGACTAGCGAGGGCTACGAGCAGTACTTC. Encoded protein: CASSFGTSEGYEQYF.

The rearrangement links TRBV4-3 to TRBJ2-5; D not certain. The V gene's germline CDR1 is LGHNA and CDR2 YSLEER. CDR3 length equals 15 residues. V gave up 0 bases and J gave up 0 bases, with 8 bases separating them. The CDR3 spells CASSQDRGNQETQYF. For the CDR3, the DNA is TGCGCCAGCAGCCAAGATAGAGGCAACCAAGAGACCCAGTACTTC.

The chain recombines TRBV5-5 with TRBJ2-3; the D gene is possibly TRBD2 (5 bases). The CDR3 consists of 13 residues. Germline loops: CDR1 SGHKS, CDR2 YYEKEE (reference sequence). Trimming took off 6 bases at V and 2 bases at J, with 10 bases between the two ends. The CDR3 bases are TGTGCCAGCACCGAGACTAACACAGATACGCAGTATTTT. Its translation is CASTETNTDTQYF.

The chain recombines TRBV9 with TRBJ2-5; the match to TRBD2 covers 9 bases. Trimming removed 0 bases from V and 4 bases from J; junction bases left unmatched: 10. Germline-derived CDR1 and CDR2 are SGDLS and YYNGEE. The CDR3 spans 17 residues. The CDR3 nucleotides are TGTGCCAGCAGCGTAGATGAGTCTAGCGGGGAGGGAGAGACCCAGTACTTC. Translated, it gives CASSVDESSGEGETQYF.

The chain joins TRBV10-2 to TRBJ1-3, with 7 bases matching TRBD1. CDR1 is WSHSY, CDR2 SAAADI, per germline. J gave up 6 bases and V 2 bases, and 1 base lay outside the gene matches. The CDR3 spans 13 residues. The CDR3 DNA follows: TGCGCCAGCAGTGAGACAGGGGAAAACACCATATATTTT. Protein sequence: CASSETGENTIYF.

This clone was seen repeatedly, ten times or more. The CDR3 region has the DNA TGTGCCAGCAGCTATACAGGGGCTGGGGCTTTCTTT. Its translation: CASSYTGAGAFF. This chain uses TRBV7-9 with TRBJ1-1; 7 nucleotides line up with TRBD1. Trimming cost V 4 bases and J 11 bases; bases outside gene matches: 7. Germline V gene data show CDR1 as SEHNR and CDR2 as FQNEAQ (reference sequence). This CDR3 has 12 amino acids.

This clone came up once. The chain carries TRBV11-2 and TRBJ2-3; D uncertain. This CDR3 region has 14 residues. Germline V gene data show CDR1 as SGHAT and CDR2 as FQNNGV. The V gene lost 1 base and the J gene lost 2 bases, with 7 bases spanning the gap. The CDR3 protein is CASSLGSATDTQYF. CDR3 in DNA: TGTGCCAGCAGCTTAGGGAGCGCCACAGATACGCAGTATTTT.

The CDR3 sequence is CASSLRTGRANEQFF. As DNA, the CDR3 is TGCGCCAGCAGCTTGAGGACCGGGAGGGCCAATGAGCAGTTCTTC. The gene calls are TRBV5-1 and TRBJ2-1, with 8 bases fitting TRBD2. V was pared by 1 base and J by 6 bases, with 6 bases of the junction left unmatched. The CDR3 length is 15 residues. CDR1 is SGHRS, CDR2 YFSETQ, per germline.

V and J are TRBV29-1 and TRBJ2-7, with D possibly TRBD1 on 5 matching bases. CDR1 is SQVTM and CDR2 is ANQGSEA in the germline V gene. Trimming shortened V by 4 bases and J by 3 bases, and 7 bases separated the two germline ends. This CDR3 is 11 amino acids long. Here the CDR3 reads CSVVGVYEQYF. In DNA, the CDR3 is TGCAGCGTTGTAGGGGTCTACGAGCAGTACTTC.

The chain employs TRBV11-2 and TRBJ2-5; no reliable D call. This CDR3 spans 13 amino acids. The germline CDR1 and CDR2 sequences are SGHAT and FQNNGV. Trimming took 3 bases from V and 1 from J, leaving 6 bases between them. This CDR3 is CASSLGTQETQYF. CDR3 bases: TGTGCCAGCAGCTTGGGCACCCAAGAGACCCAGTACTTC.

This rearrangement joins TRBV6-2 or TRBV6-3 to TRBJ2-7; a weak D match, TRBD2 (6 bases). The CDR3 is 14 residues long. The V end lost 6 bases, the J end lost 3 bases, and 15 bases lay between the germline ends. Germline V lookup: CDR1 MNHEY, CDR2 SVGEGT. The CDR3 loop reads CASSSALAFYEQYF. DNA for the CDR3: TGTGCCAGCAGCTCGGCACTAGCCTTCTACGAGCAGTACTTC.

J is TRBJ1-5 and V is TRBV7-9; the D gene is possibly TRBD1 (6 bases). Looked up from germline, CDR1 is SEHNR and CDR2 is FQNEAQ (reference sequence). The CDR3 runs to 17 residues. V lost 5 bases and J lost 0, with 17 bases in between. The CDR3 here is CASSLTGNWVSNQPQHF. CDR3 coding DNA: TGTGCCAGCAGCCTAACAGGGAATTGGGTTAGCAATCAGCCCCAGCATTTT.

V is TRBV11-2 and J is TRBJ2-7; D possibly corresponds to TRBD1 (5 bases). CDR1 and CDR2 from the germline V gene are SGHAT and FQNNGV. The V end was cut by 4 bases, the J end by 7 bases, with 17 bases between. The CDR3 contains 14 residues. The CDR3 sequence: CASSSSGSRQEQYF. CDR3 in DNA: TGTGCCAGCAGCTCGTCAGGGTCTCGCCAAGAGCAGTACTTC.

This chain connects TRBV4-3 to TRBJ2-2; 8 bases fit TRBD2. CDR3 length equals 18 residues. V shed 1 base, J shed 4 bases, and the junction held 11 bases outside the gene matches. Germline CDR1 LGHNA, CDR2 YSLEER. The CDR3 protein is CASSQGGVVAGRTGELFF. The CDR3 DNA reads TGCGCCAGCAGCCAAGGAGGGGTGGTAGCGGGACGCACCGGGGAGCTGTTTTTT.

This clone has more than one count but fewer than ten. The rearrangement links TRBV11-1 to TRBJ2-7; 8 bases agree with TRBD1. Germline CDR1 and CDR2: SGHAT and FQDESV (reference sequence). The CDR3 has 14 residues. Unmatched junction bases numbered 6, after V lost 5 bases and J lost 3 bases. In nucleotides, the CDR3 is TGTGCCAGCAGCCCCCGGACAGGGTACTACGAGCAGTACTTC. This translates into CASSPRTGYYEQYF. Together with reference TRBV11-1 and TRBJ2-7, the CDR3 gives the full variable domain: EAEVAQSPRYKITEKSQAVAFWCDPISGHATLYWYRQILGQGPELLVQFQDESVVDDSQLPKDRFSAERLKGVDSTLKIQPAELGDSAMYLCASSPRTGYYEQYFGPGTRLTVT.